These T cell receptor beta chains were read from a single sample in a study of OX40 agonist ivuxolimab in advanced cancers. Repertoires were generated with immunoSEQ multiplex PCR, while TCRdb's copy carries only in-frame clones and drops some. Among tens of thousands of clones listed, approximately 90% were seen once. The material was CD4+ or CD8+ T cells sorted from blood, obtained in a trial of the OX40 agonist ivuxolimab. Every receptor here comes from an adult with an advanced solid tumor such as melanoma, head and neck, liver or kidney cancer. CDR3s include the opening cysteine and the closing phenylalanine or tryptophan. D genes are given only for firm matches. For some rows the clone size is stated as once, few or many, or as a class when expanded; others skip it.

d_call,cdr3_length,v_call,j_call,clone_size,cdr3_aa,cdr3_nt
TRBD1,15,TRBV27,TRBJ2-7,.,CASSLTGGGLYEQYF,TGTGCCAGCAGTTTGACAGGGGGCGGTCTCTACGAGCAGTACTTC
.,16,TRBV19,TRBJ1-5,once,CATEPSAGRINQPQHF,TGTGCCACGGAACCCTCAGCGGGAAGGATCAATCAGCCCCAGCATTTT
.,13,TRBV28,TRBJ1-4,.,CASRQSTNEKLFF,TGTGCCAGCAGACAGTCAACTAATGAAAAACTGTTTTTT
TRBD2,19,TRBV9,TRBJ2-2,.,CASSVGERGALPNTGELFF,TGTGCCAGCAGCGTAGGTGAGCGGGGGGCCCTCCCGAACACCGGGGAGCTGTTTTTT
TRBD1,14,TRBV6-5,TRBJ2-1,.,CASSPGQGATEQFF,TGTGCCAGCAGCCCGGGACAGGGGGCCACTGAGCAGTTCTTC
.,9,TRBV27,TRBJ2-2,once,CASTGELFF,TGTGCCAGCACCGGGGAGCTGTTTTTT
.,12,TRBV28,TRBJ2-6,.,CASTEGANVLTF,TGTGCCAGCACCGAAGGGGCCAACGTCCTGACTTTC
.,16,TRBV7-9,TRBJ2-7,.,CASSLNPGNLFDGQYF,TGTGCCAGCAGCTTAAACCCGGGGAACCTTTTTGACGGGCAGTACTTC
.,14,TRBV6-4,TRBJ2-2,.,CASSEAENTGELFF,TGTGCCAGCAGTGAGGCGGAGAACACCGGGGAGCTGTTTTTT
TRBD2,16,TRBV28,TRBJ2-7,.,CASSSIRTSGSREQYF,TGTGCCAGCAGCTCGATAAGGACTAGCGGGAGCCGCGAGCAGTACTTC
TRBD1,15,TRBV11-2,TRBJ2-7,.,CASSVGPGQTYEQYF,TGTGCCAGCAGCGTAGGGCCGGGACAGACCTACGAGCAGTACTTC
.,14,TRBV9,TRBJ2-1,.,CASSVGGGLNEQFF,TGTGCCAGCAGCGTAGGAGGGGGGCTCAATGAGCAGTTCTTC
.,18,TRBV19,TRBJ2-1,.,CASTTLVGRGGEDNEQFF,TGTGCCAGTACCACCCTGGTCGGGCGCGGGGGCGAGGACAATGAGCAGTTCTTC
TRBD2,15,TRBV9,TRBJ2-7,.,CASSRLGGSSYEQYF,TGTGCCAGCAGCCGTCTTGGCGGGAGCTCCTACGAGCAGTACTTC
.,13,TRBV19,TRBJ1-1,.,CASSLRLNTEAFF,TGTGCCAGTAGTCTAAGGTTGAACACTGAAGCTTTCTTT
.,15,TRBV9,TRBJ1-2,few,CASSVGSGEFYGYTF,TGTGCCAGCAGCGTAGGTTCAGGGGAATTTTATGGCTACACCTTC
TRBD1,19,TRBV2,TRBJ1-6,.,CASSEALLGQGFHNSPLHF,TGTGCCAGCAGTGAAGCGCTTTTGGGACAGGGGTTCCATAATTCACCCCTCCACTTT
.,13,TRBV14,TRBJ2-7,.,CASSQDRAYEQYF,TGTGCCAGCAGCCAAGACAGAGCCTACGAGCAGTACTTC
.,15,TRBV4-1,TRBJ1-2,.,CASSQPQGRPYGYTF,TGCGCCAGCAGTCAACCGCAGGGGCGACCTTATGGCTACACCTTC
.,16,TRBV27,TRBJ1-2,.,CASSPSWGEALYGYTF,TGTGCCAGCAGTCCCTCTTGGGGTGAGGCCCTCTATGGCTACACCTTC
TRBD2,16,TRBV4-3,TRBJ2-2,.,CASSHTSGRATGELFF,TGCGCCAGCAGCCATACTAGCGGGAGAGCTACCGGGGAGCTGTTTTTT
.,15,TRBV16,TRBJ1-1,.,CASSQSEALYTEAFF,TGTGCCAGCAGCCAATCAGAGGCGTTGTACACTGAAGCTTTCTTT
TRBD2,16,TRBV7-8,TRBJ2-7,.,CASSPYGLAGAYEQYF,TGTGCCAGCAGCCCCTACGGACTAGCGGGAGCCTACGAGCAGTACTTC
TRBD1,15,TRBV18,TRBJ1-6,few,CASSLTGANHSPLHF,TGTGCCAGCTCCCTCACAGGGGCAAACCATTCACCCCTCCACTTT
.,13,TRBV5-5,TRBJ1-3,.,CASSWDYGNTIYF,TGTGCCAGCAGCTGGGATTACGGAAACACCATATATTTT
.,14,TRBV29-1,TRBJ2-1,once,CSGFDGSSYNEQFF,TGCAGCGGCTTCGACGGGAGCTCCTACAATGAGCAGTTCTTC
.,13,TRBV27,TRBJ1-2,.,CASSLVGNYGYTF,TGTGCCAGCAGTTTAGTGGGGAACTATGGCTACACCTTC
.,15,TRBV5-1,TRBJ2-5,.,CASSLEGLPQETQYF,TGCGCCAGCAGCTTGGAAGGACTACCGCAAGAGACCCAGTACTTC
TRBD2,13,TRBV27,TRBJ2-5,.,CASRSGGSKTQYF,TGTGCCAGCAGGAGCGGGGGTAGCAAGACCCAGTACTTC
.,13,TRBV7-7,TRBJ2-7,.,CASSDAWGYEQYF,TGTGCTAGCAGCGATGCCTGGGGTTACGAGCAGTACTTC
.,14,TRBV15,TRBJ1-2,.,CATSRQGSYYGYTF,TGTGCCACCAGCAGGCAGGGGTCGTACTATGGCTACACCTTC
.,12,TRBV27,TRBJ2-7,.,CASSGTPYEQYF,TGTGCCAGCAGTGGGACACCCTACGAGCAGTACTTC
.,14,TRBV4-1,TRBJ2-5,.,CASSQEFTGKVQYF,TGCGCCAGCAGCCAAGAGTTTACAGGGAAAGTTCAGTACTTC
TRBD2,13,TRBV27,TRBJ2-7,.,CASRLAVSYEQYF,TGTGCCAGCAGACTAGCGGTTTCCTACGAGCAGTACTTC
.,13,TRBV5-5,TRBJ1-1,.,CASSPIMNTEAFF,TGTGCCAGCAGCCCCATAATGAACACTGAAGCTTTCTTT
.,13,TRBV25-1,TRBJ1-2,.,CASSIGHNYGYTF,TGTGCCAGCAGTATAGGACATAACTATGGCTACACCTTC
.,13,TRBV27,TRBJ2-2,once,CASSYYRDGELFF,TGTGCCAGCAGTTACTACAGGGACGGGGAGCTGTTTTTT
.,14,TRBV9,TRBJ2-5,.,CASSVQGTQETQYF,TGTGCCAGCAGCGTCCAGGGTACCCAAGAGACCCAGTACTTC
TRBD1,14,TRBV9,TRBJ1-6,.,CASSPRDRNSPLHF,TGTGCCAGCAGCCCCCGGGACAGAAATTCACCCCTCCACTTT
.,13,TRBV6-5,TRBJ1-2,once,CASTYDTTAGYTF,TGTGCCAGCACCTACGACACCACGGCTGGCTACACCTTC
.,13,TRBV11-2,TRBJ1-6,.,CASSWGRGSPLHF,TGTGCCAGCAGCTGGGGGCGCGGATCACCCCTCCACTTT
.,14,TRBV7-9,TRBJ1-2,.,CASSLGQGNYGYTF,TGTGCCAGCAGCTTGGGCCAGGGTAACTATGGCTACACCTTC
.,12,TRBV30,TRBJ1-1,few,CACDGRGTEAFF,TGTGCCTGTGATGGACGGGGAACTGAAGCTTTCTTT
.,14,TRBV5-1,TRBJ2-5,.,CASSEQGGGETQYF,TGCGCCAGCAGCGAACAGGGTGGGGGAGAGACCCAGTACTTC
.,13,TRBV7-6,TRBJ1-1,.,CASSFGAGVEAFF,TGTGCCAGCAGCTTCGGGGCAGGGGTTGAAGCTTTCTTT
.,15,TRBV11-2,TRBJ2-1,.,CASSTPSGIYNEQFF,TGTGCCAGCAGCACCCCAAGCGGAATATACAATGAGCAGTTCTTC
.,15,TRBV27,TRBJ1-6,.,CASSLSGTLGSPLHF,TGTGCCAGCAGCTTATCCGGGACGTTGGGGTCACCCCTCCACTTT
.,13,TRBV9,TRBJ2-7,.,CASSVQGSYEQYF,TGTGCCAGCAGCGTTCAGGGCTCCTACGAGCAGTACTTC
.,13,TRBV7-8,TRBJ2-5,.,CASSLSDGGTQYF,TGTGCCAGCAGCCTCTCAGACGGGGGGACCCAGTACTTC
.,16,TRBV21-1,TRBJ1-6,.,CASRIGQSSYNSPLHF,TGTGCCAGCAGGATAGGACAGAGCTCCTATAATTCACCCCTCCACTTT
TRBD2,17,TRBV11-2,TRBJ2-3,.,CASSDLSTSGILDTQYF,TGTGCCAGCAGCGACTTATCTACTAGCGGGATCTTGGATACGCAGTATTTT
.,15,TRBV19,TRBJ2-1,.,CASSISQGSYNEQFF,TGTGCCAGTAGTATTTCCCAGGGCTCGTACAATGAGCAGTTCTTC
TRBD2,17,TRBV9,TRBJ2-3,.,CASSVARSGGSTDTQYF,TGTGCCAGCAGCGTAGCTAGGAGCGGGGGGAGCACAGATACGCAGTATTTT
.,14,TRBV7-6,TRBJ2-5,.,CASRVEAYQETQYF,TGTGCCAGCAGGGTCGAGGCGTACCAAGAGACCCAGTACTTC